This entry lists 10 T cell receptor beta chains sequenced from one sample in a study of T cell responses to AZD1222 COVID-19 vaccine. Produced via immunoSEQ multiplex PCR; TCRdb's table is partial and in-frame only. The sample has fewer than 100,000 clones; approximately 84% are singletons. The sequencing here drew on peripheral blood, taken on day 0 of AZD1222 vaccination. These receptors were taken from an adult in good health.

This clone was recorded only once. This rearrangement joins TRBV6-8 to TRBJ2-1, with TRBD2 matching 11 bases. V was clipped by 5 bases and J by 3 bases; unmatched bases: 3. Germline assignment: CDR1 MNHGY and CDR2 SAAAGT. This CDR3 spans 15 amino acids. CDR3 region: CASSPGTSGYNEQFF. The CDR3 region has the DNA TGTGCCAGCAGTCCGGGGACTAGCGGCTACAATGAGCAGTTCTTC.

V is TRBV28 and J is TRBJ1-2, with 9 bases fitting TRBD1. V was clipped by 2 bases and J by 1 base; unmatched bases: 2. The germline CDR1 and CDR2 sequences are MDHEN and SYDVKM. This CDR3 is built from 15 residues. For the CDR3, the DNA is TGTGCCAGCAGTTTAAGGGGACAGGGTAACTATGGCTACACCTTC. The encoded protein is CASSLRGQGNYGYTF.

The rearrangement joins TRBV12-3 or TRBV12-4 to TRBJ2-3; no definite D call. CDR3 length: 12 residues. Trimming took off 1 base at V and 3 bases at J, with 2 bases between the two ends. The CDR3 nucleotides are TGTGCCAGCAGTTTAGGGACAGATACGCAGTATTTT. It yields the protein CASSLGTDTQYF.

The chain couples TRBV7-2 to TRBJ2-2; a possible D gene is TRBD2 (5 bases). This CDR3 is 14 amino acids long. Germline assignment: CDR1 SGHTA and CDR2 FQGNSA. V dropped 3 bases and J dropped 3 bases, with 8 bases sitting between them. Here the CDR3 DNA reads TGTGCCAGCAGCTTCGGGGTTCACACCGGGGAGCTGTTTTTT. Amino acids: CASSFGVHTGELFF.

The rearrangement links TRBV6-2 or TRBV6-3 to TRBJ2-2; TRBD2 agrees at 10 bases. V was clipped by 2 bases and J by 4 bases; unmatched bases: 10. The CDR3 has 18 residues. Germline-derived CDR1 and CDR2 are MNHEY and SVGEGT. This CDR3 reads CASSYPIAGGMVTGELFF. For the CDR3, the DNA is TGTGCCAGCAGTTACCCTATAGCGGGGGGTATGGTCACCGGGGAGCTGTTTTTT.

The rearrangement links TRBV6-6 to TRBJ1-2; D might be TRBD1 (5 bases). The CDR3 is made up of 14 amino acids. V was pared by 6 bases and J by 8 bases, with 19 bases between. Germline V gives CDR1 MNHNY, CDR2 SVGAGI (reference sequence). The CDR3 loop is CASRPGTARPGYTF. The CDR3 nucleotides are TGTGCCAGCAGGCCCGGGACCGCCCGGCCGGGCTACACCTTC.

This rearrangement joins TRBV28 to TRBJ1-5, with D uncertain. The CDR3 length is 15 residues. Trimming removed 5 bases from V and 0 bases from J, with 11 bases in between. The V gene's germline CDR1 is MDHEN and CDR2 SYDVKM. CDR3 in DNA: TGTGCCAGCAGTCATGGCAGTTATAGCAATCAGCCCCAGCATTTT. Protein sequence: CASSHGSYSNQPQHF. Variable domain in full (rest from reference TRBV28 and TRBJ1-5): DVKVTQSSRYLVKRTGEKVFLECVQDMDHENMFWYRQDPGLGLRLIYFSYDVKMKEKGDIPEGYSVSREKKERFSLILESASTNQTSMYLCASSHGSYSNQPQHFGDGTRLSIL.

The chain is built from TRBV4-1 and TRBJ2-6; a weak D match, TRBD2 (5 bases). Germline CDR1 MGHRA, CDR2 YSYEKL. The V and J ends lost 4 bases and 4 bases respectively, with 23 bases between them. This CDR3 region has 19 residues. The CDR3 DNA reads as TGCGCCAGCAGCCCGGGCCCTAGAGGGTACGCCTCGGGGGCCAACGTCCTGACTTTC. Protein product: CASSPGPRGYASGANVLTF.

The V gene is TRBV7-9, the J gene TRBJ2-7; the D is unclear. Trimming removed 1 base at V and 6 bases at J, with 4 bases between. This CDR3 has 11 amino acids. Germline CDR1 and CDR2: SEHNR and FQNEAQ (reference sequence). The CDR3 sequence is CASSLVGEQYF. CDR3 DNA sequence: TGTGCCAGCAGCTTAGTTGGCGAGCAGTACTTC.

The count of this clone is one. The J gene is TRBJ1-1, the V gene TRBV7-2; D is unresolved. V gave up 6 bases and J gave up 2 bases, with 22 bases separating them. Germline V gene data show CDR1 as SGHTA and CDR2 as FQGNSA. CDR3 length: 17 amino acids. CDR3 sequence: CASSPMGFEVGNTEAFF. The CDR3 nucleotides are TGTGCCAGCAGTCCTATGGGTTTCGAGGTGGGAAACACTGAAGCTTTCTTT.